This TCR beta chain derives from a study of post-analysis software for immune sequencing data. Study background: Disease courses included relapsing-remitting, secondary progressive and progressive-relapsing multiple sclerosis. Study-wide findings and caveats: Four to six TRBV segments, including TRBV5-6, TRBV5-1 and TRBV20-1, were more frequent in patients than controls.

V gave up 6 bases and J gave up 1 base, with 15 bases separating them. Per the germline V gene, CDR1 is DFQATT and CDR2 is SNEGSKA (reference sequence). CDR3 length equals 14 residues. cDNA libraries of TCR beta carried unique molecular identifiers. Starting from approximately 0.95 to 9.8 million T cells, the study yielded roughly 0.5 million cDNA molecules. Using its own MiXCR run on the PCR reads, TCRdb lists one record per CDR3 protein. Here the sample spans about 820,000 distinct CDR3 sequences, about 50% being singletons. Concerning this clonotype: The antigen remains undetermined.

The clonotype comes from a girl between 5 and 17 years old with multiple sclerosis. The sample taken for sequencing was blood. The genes are TRBV20-1 and TRBJ1-1; D possibly corresponds to TRBD1 (5 bases). This chain's CDR3 is CSATDGGSNTEAFF. The DNA of the CDR3 is TGCAGTGCGACCGACGGGGGTTCGAACACTGAAGCTTTCTTT.